A single sample gave rise to the 5 T cell receptor beta chains below, sequenced in a study of technical replicates of blood from several donors. Generated by immunoSEQ multiplex PCR, the TCRdb table keeps only in-frame clones and is missing some. The sample includes about 75,000 clones, 95% to 98% of them seen just once. Specimen: T cells isolated from PBMCs. These receptors all come from a human donor in good health.

V and J are TRBV28 and TRBJ2-1, with TRBD2 as a possible D gene (6 bases). The V end lost 7 bases, the J end lost 6 bases, and 19 bases lay between the germline ends. This CDR3 has 15 amino acids. Germline values: CDR1 MDHEN, CDR2 SYDVKM. CDR3 DNA: TGTGCCAGCAAGACGCCGGAACTAGCTTCCAATGAGCAGTTCTTC. As protein: CASKTPELASNEQFF.

The rearrangement uses TRBV10-3 and TRBJ1-1; 7 bases line up with TRBD1. Germline trimming cut 4 bases from V and 5 bases from J; bases unmatched to any gene: 7. CDR3 length: 14 amino acids. The germline CDR1 and CDR2 sequences are ENHRY and SYGVKD. The CDR3 DNA is TGTGCCATCAGTGCGGCAGGGGGGAATACTGAAGCTTTCTTT. It yields the protein CAISAAGGNTEAFF.

The CDR3 sequence: CASSTTGTRTSANYGYTF. The CDR3, as DNA: TGCGCCAGCAGCACCACCGGGACACGCACCTCCGCTAACTATGGCTACACCTTC. V is TRBV5-1 and J is TRBJ1-2; D is possibly TRBD1 (6 bases). The CDR3 consists of 18 residues. V was shortened by 4 bases and J by 0 bases, with 22 bases between the two germline ends. Germline V lookup: CDR1 SGHRS, CDR2 YFSETQ.

V is TRBV7-8 and J is TRBJ1-2, with D perhaps matching TRBD1 (5 bases). The V and J ends lost 5 bases and 4 bases respectively, with 20 bases between them. This CDR3 contains 16 residues. The germline V gene encodes CDR1 SGHVS and CDR2 FQNEAQ. The chain's CDR3 is CASSQNLIGGAYGYTF. In DNA form, the CDR3 reads TGTGCCAGCAGCCAAAACTTGATTGGTGGGGCCTATGGCTACACCTTC.

The chain links TRBV5-1 to TRBJ2-1; a weak D match, TRBD2 (6 bases). V dropped 3 bases and J dropped 0 bases, with 10 bases sitting between them. The CDR3 has 15 residues. CDR1 and CDR2 (germline): SGHRS, YFSETQ. The CDR3 loop reads CASSSTSSSYNEQFF. CDR3 coding DNA: TGCGCCAGCAGCTCAACTAGCAGCTCCTACAATGAGCAGTTCTTC.